This T cell receptor (beta chain) is from a study of Ad26.COV2.S vaccination and SARS-CoV-2 variants (dated by TCRdb to the early 2020s). For context, the study as a whole: Vaccine-arm donors were drawn from COV1001, a multicentre, randomized, double-blind, placebo-controlled phase I-IIa trial of Ad26.COV2.S in healthy adults. Ad26.COV2.S was administered intramuscularly at 5 x 10^10 or 1 x 10^11 viral particles, either as a single shot or as two shots given 56 days apart. The specificity and breadth of SARS-CoV-2-reactive T cell receptors after Ad26.COV2.S vaccination were assessed by TCRbeta repertoire sequencing. The TCR-sequenced set comprised around 32 samples: approximately 19 Ad26.COV2.S vaccine recipients, 5 placebo recipients and 8 SARS-CoV-2 convalescent individuals. Trial participants were randomized into five groups of five, in which low-dose or high-dose Ad26.COV2.S was given once or twice, or placebo was given on both occasions. Throughout the experiments and outcome assessment, investigators stayed blinded to trial group allocation. What the research found in general, with its limitations: Spike-specific TCR breadth was higher in Ad26.COV2.S recipients than in placebo recipients (P = 0.0014). The study was not powered to compare responses between vaccine doses or regimens. According to the authors, total T cell responses may have been underestimated by the TCR breadth and depth analyses. Comparable non-spike TCR breadth was observed between vaccine and placebo recipients, consistent with only spike being contained in the vaccine. After vaccination, spike-specific CD8+ and CD4+ T cell responses were reported to show substantial breadth.

Comment on this clone: Its antigen is unknown. No qualities accompany the bases; no much larger clone lies one base away.

CDR1 and CDR2, looked up from the germline V gene, are SQVTM and ANQGSEA. V and J lose 4 bases and 3 bases, and a span of 12 bases separates them. The CDR3 runs 13 amino acids, cysteine and phenylalanine included. Only the CDR3 portion is preserved as DNA: 39 bases, with reading frame beginning at the first base. The treatment or condition label, read with the paper, signifies: roughly 18 received Ad26.COV2.S at low or high dose, single or two shots; several received placebo; per-sample allocation not given. Repertoires of vaccine and placebo recipients were sequenced from samples collected on day 63 after the first injection. In Cohort 1b, 25 to 30 adults aged 18-55 years were enrolled at a single site in Boston, USA, between 29 July and 7 August 2020. Ad26.COV2.S consisted of a replication-incompetent adenovirus type 26 vector by which a prefusion-stabilized SARS-CoV-2 spike protein from the original Wuhan strain was expressed.

The immunoSEQ Assay was used to sequence TCRbeta CDR3 regions. After extraction, genomic DNA underwent amplification by bias-controlled multiplex PCR, followed by high-throughput sequencing. The published analysis was carried out like this. To quantify the absolute abundance of each unique TCRbeta CDR3 region, sequences were collapsed and filtered. T cell fraction was estimated by normalizing TCRbeta template counts to usable DNA, which was measured by amplifying reference genes present in all nucleated cells. Repertoire TCRs were annotated as SARS-CoV-2-specific when V gene, CDR3 amino acid sequence and J gene were exactly matched to a known reactive TCR set. The reference SARS-CoV-2 TCR set was derived from MIRA and filtered for enrichment in COVID-19-positive ImmuneCODE repertoires, a step that removed public or cross-reactive TCRs. Based on the MIRA antigens, annotated TCRs were further analysed at the level of specific ORF or position within ORF. Breadth was defined as the number of annotated unique rearrangements divided by the total number of unique productive rearrangements, and depth was defined as the summed frequency of the annotated unique rearrangements. Group comparisons of TCR breadth used two-sided Wilcoxon rank-sum tests. The table comes from immuneACCESS by way of TCRdb, which keeps in-frame sequences with V and J called. Part of the clones is missing from these tables; in studies checked, under half for an unresolved V gene and the rest for unknown reasons. That table is the source of V, J and clone size, and D and trimming were worked out from the DNA. The sample table lists fewer than 500,000 clones, 90% of them with a count of one. More than 9% of the sample rests with the top ten.

Here the sequenced sample was peripheral blood, taken in a trial of Ad26.COV2.S vaccine versus placebo. The sequence is built from TRBV29-1 and TRBJ1-1; the D region possibly corresponds to TRBD1 (6 bases align). The clonotype comes from a person between 18 and 65 years old who received the Ad26.COV2.S COVID-19 vaccine or a placebo. The DNA is TGCAGCGTTGTTAGGGGGGTCTACACTGAAGCTTTCTTT. This sequence encodes CSVVRGVYTEAFF.